This T cell receptor beta chain is from a study of blood T cell repertoires in COVID-19. Study as a whole: Samples taken during acute and convalescent COVID-19 were collected in the United States, Italy and Spain. T cells, B-cell-depleted T cells, or PBMCs provided the cDNA or gDNA that served as material.

In the study's own analysis: Amplification from reference gene primers served as the basis for estimated nucleated cell counts. Repertoires were generated with immunoSEQ multiplex PCR, while TCRdb's copy carries only in-frame clones and drops some. V and J calls and clone size are as listed in that table; D and trimming were resolved from the DNA. The repertoire includes nearly 250,000 clones, 86% of them detected once, and roughly 2% sits in the top ten. Sequenced input: PBMCs or T cells enriched from blood (not recorded which). The TCR was taken from a woman in her 50s who had recovered from COVID-19.

The CDR3 protein is CASSRSGTSDGELFF. DNA for the CDR3: TGCGCCAGCAGCAGATCCGGGACTAGTGACGGGGAGCTGTTTTTT. The chain has TRBV5-1 and TRBJ2-2; TRBD2 aligns across 8 bases. Germline V gene sequence: CDR1 SGHRS, CDR2 YFSETQ. CDR3 length equals 15 residues. Trimming removed 4 bases from V and 7 bases from J; junction bases left unmatched: 9.